This entry concerns a single T cell receptor (beta chain). Its antigen is not yet known. This record comes from a study of cytomegalovirus exposure and HLA in healthy donors (TCRdb year 2017). Regarding the research as a whole: According to an earlier analysis of 587 of the donors, 200 million or so T cells yielded 117 million unique TCR beta sequences and approximately 280 Gb of sequence data. An early release covering around 630 HLA-typed donors comprised approximately 290 gigabases of sequencing data and approximately 80 million unique TCR sequences. A later genetic analysis used genome-wide SNP genotypes for about 65% of the roughly 670 donors, treating that subset as a discovery cohort. HLA typing covered class I and class II loci at four-digit resolution. Four to six DR-DQ haplotypes were handled as single units for association and clustering, since linkage in the cohort was strong. To predict cytomegalovirus infection status, the study combined high-throughput TCR immunosequencing, statistical association of individual TCRs with disease status, and machine learning. A later analysis re-analyzed previously published TCR beta repertoires from approximately 700 donors and added high-resolution HLA genotyping to study TCR occurrence patterns. Every repertoire in the discovery cohort had been generated on one and the same sequencing platform. Alongside the repertoire data, information on donor age, sex, ethnicity and CMV serostatus was compiled. Among some 410 genotyped donors of the cohort, an average of about 240,000 unique TCR beta nucleotide sequences were sequenced per donor, 15% to 20% of them non-productive. In the later analysis, no new phenotypic data were used to find candidate immune exposures; instead, reliance was placed on TCR beta sequences and their occurrence across donors. The T cell repertoires of around 730 subjects were profiled by immunosequencing and related to cytomegalovirus serostatus. A separate validation cohort of about 110 different subjects was used in addition to the roughly 670-subject first cohort. Typing coverage varied by locus: roughly 629-640 donors for A, B, C, DRB1 and DQB1; under 550 for DQA1; around 570 for DPA1; approximately 450 for DPB1. The genetic ancestry cluster associated with self-reported Caucasian donors included around 76% of the approximately 410 genotyped donors. To decide whether each TCR beta V gene segment behaved as functional or pseudogenic, an earlier analysis of fewer than 750 of the donors relied on high-throughput TCR beta sequencing. The study was designed to test whether signatures of past pathogen exposure could be identified by cataloging public T cell receptors. On the study overall, not on this receptor specifically: The earlier analysis of almost 600 of the donors excluded around 17 rarely observed V segments, including chromosome 9 orphons, because counts were too low. In a later genetic analysis, fewer N-insertions in productive TCRs were reported among donors in an Asian-associated ancestry cluster than the roughly 700-donor mean. In vitro tests confirmed that a few of the cytomegalovirus-associated TCR beta chains recognize cytomegalovirus antigens. Presence/absence analyses assumed roughly uniform sequencing depth across donors, an assumption that may not hold. Correlated functional status among segregating V segments might reflect linkage disequilibrium, but an unknown experimental factor could not be ruled out. When HLA alleles, especially DR and DQ, strongly co-occurred, TCR associations were difficult to assign to individual alleles. According to a later analysis, most CMV-associated TCR beta chains appeared to be HLA-restricted, and the HLA associations seemed to be driven largely by CMV exposure. According to a later analysis, parvovirus B19, influenza, CMV and Epstein-Barr virus appeared linked to several top co-occurrence clusters. Compared with equally common non-associated chains, HLA-associated TCR beta chains in a later analysis were more clonally expanded and had lower generation probabilities. A later genetic analysis associated a missense DCLRE1C variant with V-gene and J-gene trimming of TCR beta chains, and an independent cohort replicated the association. In an earlier analysis of approximately 590 of the donors, most TCR beta V segments were observed in productive rearrangements about 87% or about 30% of the time, broadly matching IMGT annotations. A further reported finding was that TCR beta sequences accurately predicted the HLA-A and HLA-B alleles for most subjects in the first cohort. HLA typing was unavailable for some donors at each locus, so association tests used only the typed subset. Specific HLA alleles were associated with about 17,000 TCR beta sequences at a false discovery rate of 0.05 in a later analysis. In this cohort, only TCR beta chains were sequenced, and detectable features were limited by the absence of alpha or paired-chain data. The 87-base-pair reads could not distinguish some IMGT-functional V segments, including TRBV6-2 and TRBV6-3, so those segments were excluded. The authors suggested that the approach could potentially be generalized to other disease states and immunological phenotypes. A group of highly shared sequence variants was considered likely to be a technical artifact of the sequencing pipeline. A later analysis found that TCR association rates varied across HLA loci, with DRB1 alleles showing the most associated TCRs and HLA-C alleles the fewest. The study listed 164 TCR beta chains as associated with cytomegalovirus. For the cohort, immune exposure information was limited to CMV serostatus. Across donors, most TCR sequences were observed very rarely, whereas some public TCRs were present in many individuals. In both the original and validation cohorts, the classifier was reported to diagnose cytomegalovirus status with high specificity and sensitivity.

The library was generated by the immunoSEQ multiplex PCR assay. For the multiplex PCR, a mixture combining 60 forward primers for TCR Vbeta segments and 13 reverse primers for TCR Jbeta segments was used. The CDR3 region of rearranged TCR beta genes was amplified from genomic DNA by a multiplex PCR assay. Amplified TCR beta libraries were sequenced as 87-base-pair reads on the Illumina HiSeq System. The original pipeline was this. Across the roughly 640 repertoires, a later analysis counted approximately 75 million unique TCR beta chains, roughly 11 million of which were shared by at least two donors. Raw reads were error-corrected and collapsed into unique sequences by a nearest-neighbor algorithm in which closely related sequences were merged to remove PCR and sequencing errors. Alignment of CDR3 sequences to IMGT reference sequences was used to assign V, D and J gene segments. For a sequence to be retained, a match of at least six nucleotides to both a V gene segment and a J gene segment was required. A rearrangement was called productive if the CDR3 had no stop codons and remained in frame with V and J, and every other rearrangement was called non-productive. Following IMGT convention, CDR3 was defined as the stretch from the second conserved V-encoded cysteine to the conserved J-encoded phenylalanine. The earlier analysis of some 600 of the donors excluded sequences that lacked an unambiguous match to a single V gene segment. An earlier analysis of 500 to 600 of the donors classified V segments as functional when productive rearrangements were above 56.7% and as segregating when the standard deviation between donors was above 5%. To diagnose cytomegalovirus status from the catalog of TCR beta chain sequences, a statistical classification framework was built. In a later analysis, V and J genes were assigned by comparing TCR nucleotide sequences against IMGT/GENE-DB human TR gene sequences. Using the TCRdist pipeline, a later analysis assigned CDR3 sequences along with most-parsimonious VDJ recombination scenarios. In a later analysis, each TCR beta chain was defined by its CDR3 amino acid sequence together with its V-gene family, and reads without a unique V-gene family were excluded. To address suspected cross-contamination and a sequencing artifact, a later analysis removed 450 to 700 highly shared, low-generation-probability nucleotide sequences. In a later analysis, a clonal expansion index was calculated for each public chain from normalized within-repertoire ranks of inferred template counts. A later analysis computed generation probabilities with a VDJ recombination model fitted to out-of-frame rearrangements, and checked the results against IGoR. Hypergeometric tests were used in a later analysis to score TCR-TCR, TCR-HLA and TCR-CMV co-occurrence, with a repertoire-size bias correction applied to the TCR pairs. A later analysis estimated false discovery rates by permuting HLA or CMV assignments 20 times. In a later analysis, co-occurring TCRs were grouped using DBSCAN, with TCRdist sequence similarity added in when clustering inside HLA-allele-positive subsets. Co-occurrence clustering excluded repertoires with fewer than 30,000 or more than 120,000 public chains, plus five with anomalous nucleotide sharing. Not all clones reach the TCRdb copy of this immuneACCESS table, which keeps in-frame sequences only. Checked studies attribute under half of the gap to unresolved V genes and leave the rest unexplained. V, J and clone size are those of that table, while D and trimming were read from the DNA. This specimen's table enumerates about 170,000 clones. Around 0.79% of the sample lies in the top ten.

The cohort comprised around 700 healthy bone marrow donors. Cohort members were all nominally healthy when sampled, although unrecorded immune exposures were likely present. The donor tested CMV seropositive and was one of the 289 seropositive cohort members. A peripheral blood sample was collected from each donor, and TCR beta sequencing was performed on peripheral blood mononuclear cells. The Qiagen DNeasy Blood Extraction Kit was used to extract genomic DNA from the blood cell samples. From a lookup of the germline V gene, CDR1 and CDR2 are SGHDT and YYEEEE. Trimming takes 2 bases from V and 4 bases from J, and the germline ends sit 13 bases apart. The CDR3 holds 15 amino acids from the cysteine to the phenylalanine. The retained sequence is limited to the CDR3, 45 bases, with the frame set at the first base.

The specimen was PBMCs. This TCR derives from a woman aged 18-29 years in good health and CMV-seropositive. The chain is assembled from TRBV5-6 and TRBJ2-1; a tentative D call is TRBD2 (6 bases match). The CDR3 region: CASSLRESWYNEQFF. The DNA sequence reads TGTGCCAGCAGCTTACGGGAGTCATGGTACAATGAGCAGTTCTTC. The CDR3 plus the reference TRBV5-6 and TRBJ2-1 genes for the other parts give the full variable domain: DAGVTQSPTHLIKTRGQQVTLRCSPKSGHDTVSWYQQALGQGPQFIFQYYEEEERQRGNFPDRFSGHQFPNYSSELNVNALLLGDSALYLCASSLRESWYNEQFFGPGTRLTVL.